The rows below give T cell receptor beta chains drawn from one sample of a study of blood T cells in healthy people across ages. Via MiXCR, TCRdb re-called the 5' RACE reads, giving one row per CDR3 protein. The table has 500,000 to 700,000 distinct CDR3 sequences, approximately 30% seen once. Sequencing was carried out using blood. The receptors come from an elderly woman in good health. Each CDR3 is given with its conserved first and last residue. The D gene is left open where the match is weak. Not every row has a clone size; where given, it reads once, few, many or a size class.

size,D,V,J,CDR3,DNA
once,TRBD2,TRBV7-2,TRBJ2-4,CAISLAEVAGATIQYF,TGTGCCATCAGCTTAGCGGAGGTAGCGGGGGCAACCATTCAGTACTTC
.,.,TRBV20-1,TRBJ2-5,CRAGQINNEQYF,TGCAGGGCCGGACAGATTAACAATGAGCAGTACTTC
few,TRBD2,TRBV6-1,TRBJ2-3,CATLAGEHMGTDTQYF,TGTGCCACACTAGCGGGGGAGCATATGGGCACAGATACGCAGTATTTT
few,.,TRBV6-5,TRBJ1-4,CASSYSLRGLPDEKLFF,TGTGCCAGCAGTTACTCCTTACGGGGACTCCCCGACGAAAAACTGTTTTTT
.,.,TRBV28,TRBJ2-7,CASIDYISREQYF,TGTGCCAGTATAGACTACATCTCCCGGGAGCAGTACTTC
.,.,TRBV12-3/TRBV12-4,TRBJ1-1,CASSLPGTPNTEAFF,TGTGCCAGCAGTCTCCCAGGGACACCTAACACTGAAGCTTTCTTT
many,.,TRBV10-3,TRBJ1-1,CAIRQTEMNTEAFF,TGTGCCATCAGGCAGACAGAGATGAACACTGAAGCTTTCTTT
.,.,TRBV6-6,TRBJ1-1,CASTLPQENTEAFF,TGTGCCAGCACTCTCCCACAGGAGAACACTGAAGCTTTCTTT
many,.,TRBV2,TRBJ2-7,CASTQATGTYEQYF,TGTGCCAGCACTCAAGCGACAGGAACCTACGAGCAGTACTTC
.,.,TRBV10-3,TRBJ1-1,CAITGLENTEAFF,TGTGCCATAACAGGGTTAGAAAACACTGAAGCTTTCTTT